The present T cell receptor beta chain was sequenced within a study of CD8 T cells in ankylosing spondylitis. Study-level results: Prior literature has documented some motif variants in synovial fluid and blood from reactive arthritis. Roughly eight highly homologous variants formed a TCR beta motif that appeared characteristic of ankylosing spondylitis blood.

For TCR beta, libraries came from quantitative 5'-RACE with molecular barcodes. Via MiXCR, TCRdb re-called the 5' RACE reads, giving one row per CDR3 protein. The profile shows roughly 490,000 distinct CDR3 sequences, approximately 5.3% of them singletons. This clonotype has ten or more counts. Antigen unknown. Losses at the gene ends were 4 bases for V and 13 bases for J; bases not matched to a gene: 12. CDR3 length equals 15 residues. Germline loops: CDR1 MNHEY, CDR2 SVGAGI. The sample was blood, either unsorted or a sorted T cell fraction (not recorded which). This sequence joins TRBV6-5 and TRBJ2-4, with 11 bases that match TRBD2. This clonotype was obtained from a male donor with ankylosing spondylitis. The CDR3 DNA sequence: TGTGCCAGCAGTTCGTACCCGGGACTAGCGGTTAGACAGTACTTC. It encodes CASSSYPGLAVRQYF.